This record looks at one T cell receptor beta chain sequence and its context. Antigen: not known. Generated by immunoSEQ multiplex PCR, the TCRdb table keeps only in-frame clones and is missing some. Among fewer than 120,000 clones listed, 87% were seen once. This sample was included in a study of T cell responses to AZD1222 COVID-19 vaccine. Study-level results: Most donors were white British and more were female, and clonal diversity was possibly underestimated. In all cases, repertoires were sampled only after the peak T cell response. Mapped onto spike, vaccine-associated CD4 TCRs spanned it and were dominant at 160-218 and 743-854.

This receptor was obtained from an adult in good health. The sequenced sample was peripheral blood, obtained on day 0 of AZD1222 vaccination.

Here the CDR3 reads CATSDRGPQPQHF. CDR3 coding DNA: TGTGCCACCAGTGATAGGGGGCCTCAGCCCCAGCATTTT. V and J are TRBV24-1 and TRBJ1-5; TRBD1 matches 7 bases. The CDR3 loop spans 13 amino acids. V shed 3 bases and J 6 bases; nucleotides not matched to a gene: 1. Germline-derived CDR1 and CDR2 are KGHDR and SFDVKD.